This T cell receptor beta chain was sequenced in a study of PD-1 blockade in mismatch repair-deficient tumors. Libraries were prepared by immunoSEQ multiplex PCR; TCRdb keeps only in-frame clonotypes and omits some of them. This table holds 56,000 or so clones, approximately 81% found once. This clone was counted between two and nine times. TCR sequencing covered a few patients who responded to pembrolizumab. The origin of this receptor is an adult with mismatch repair-deficient cancer. The sequencing here drew on peripheral blood, taken about 20 weeks after starting pembrolizumab.

The CDR3 region has the DNA TGTGCCAGTAGTACCACCCTTGGGCATGAGCAGTTCTTC. Amino acids: CASSTTLGHEQFF. The rearrangement uses TRBV19 and TRBJ2-1; D is undetermined. There are 13 residues in the CDR3. Germline loops: CDR1 LNHDA, CDR2 SQIVND (reference sequence). V lost 4 bases and J lost 8, with 12 bases in between.